Sequencing of this TCR beta chain was carried out in a study of blood T cell repertoires in COVID-19 (TCRdb year 2020). General notes on the study: Samples covering the acute and convalescent phases of COVID-19 were provided by collaborators in the United States, Italy and Spain. Deeply sampled blood TCRbeta repertoires from subjects exposed to, actively infected with, or recovered from COVID-19 were included in the dataset. A freely available public database, intended as a resource for researchers studying the immune response to SARS-CoV-2, is where the repertoires were released. Nearly every sample came with metadata listing a de-identified subject ID, COVID-19 status, age in years and sex. HLA class I and class II types, where available, came from metadata supplied by the sample provider rather than from assay-based typing. Samples came from the ongoing ImmuneRACE study (first 160 participants) plus 1,254 subjects from 6 global collaborators. The prospective study material was composed of cDNA or gDNA derived from T cells, B-cell-depleted T cells, or PBMCs.

V sheds 3 bases and J sheds 4 bases, leaving 9 bases between their ends. The CDR3 holds 13 amino acids from the cysteine to the phenylalanine. The sequence is cut down to CDR3 DNA, 39 bases in frame from base 1. From a lookup of the germline V gene, CDR1 and CDR2 are SGHTA and FQGNSA. TCRbeta CDR3 regions were amplified from genomic DNA by means of the immunoSEQ Assay, a bias-controlled multiplex PCR. The authors' pipeline ran thus. The number of nucleated cells in each sample was estimated from the amplification of reference gene primers within the assay. Sequence reads were collapsed and filtered to measure the absolute abundance of every unique TCRbeta CDR3 rearrangement. For each sample, productive Simpson clonality was calculated as the square root of Simpson's diversity index across productive rearrangements. The table comes from immuneACCESS by way of TCRdb, which keeps in-frame sequences with V and J called. Part of the clones is missing from these tables; in studies checked, under half for an unresolved V gene and the rest for unknown reasons. That table gives V, J and clone size, and the DNA gave D and trimming. For this sample the table gives about 170,000 clones, of which 70% to 90% were detected only once. The leading ten clones occupy about 8% of the sample.

The paper as a whole reports these results and caveats: The amount of clinical and demographic metadata varied by source and participant and was provided uncurated.

A word on this clone: Its target antigen remains unknown. Qualities for individual bases were not recorded, and no much larger clone is one base off.

Samples from volunteer blood donors who had recovered from COVID-19 were contributed by a second Seattle source. The collaborating institutions used their own protocols to collect whole blood in K2EDTA tubes. For TCRbeta analysis, collaborator samples were shipped as frozen whole blood, as isolated PBMCs, or as DNA extracted from either sample type. This receptor was identified in a man aged 40-49 years who had recovered from COVID-19. Here the chain combines TRBV7-2 and TRBJ1-2; the best D guess is TRBD1, with 5 bases matching. Sample: peripheral blood. The DNA is as follows: TGTGCCAGCAGCTTGAGCAGGGTCTATGGCTACACCTTC. It translates as CASSLSRVYGYTF.